The clone carrying this T cell receptor beta chain was observed a single time. This sample was taken from a study of shared clonotypes between healthy human individuals. Terminally differentiated effector memory CD45RA+ cells were left out of the naive CD8 fraction, which was CD45RO-negative and positively selected for CCR7. Repertoires were generated with immunoSEQ multiplex PCR, while TCRdb's copy carries only in-frame clones and drops some. This table has a few million clones, roughly 95% appearing once. V lost 0 bases to trimming and J lost 5 bases, with 11 bases between them. The CDR3 loop spans 14 amino acids. Germline V gene data show CDR1 as MGHRA and CDR2 as YSYEKL.

The V gene is TRBV4-1, the J gene TRBJ2-7; no firm D call. The sample was naive CD8+ T cells from PBMCs. The source of this sequence is a man aged 18-30 years in good health. Some clones in this sample may be carry-over from other donors' samples. DNA of the CDR3: TGCGCCAGCAGCCAAGACAGGAATGGCCACGAGCAGTACTTC. Amino acid sequence: CASSQDRNGHEQYF.